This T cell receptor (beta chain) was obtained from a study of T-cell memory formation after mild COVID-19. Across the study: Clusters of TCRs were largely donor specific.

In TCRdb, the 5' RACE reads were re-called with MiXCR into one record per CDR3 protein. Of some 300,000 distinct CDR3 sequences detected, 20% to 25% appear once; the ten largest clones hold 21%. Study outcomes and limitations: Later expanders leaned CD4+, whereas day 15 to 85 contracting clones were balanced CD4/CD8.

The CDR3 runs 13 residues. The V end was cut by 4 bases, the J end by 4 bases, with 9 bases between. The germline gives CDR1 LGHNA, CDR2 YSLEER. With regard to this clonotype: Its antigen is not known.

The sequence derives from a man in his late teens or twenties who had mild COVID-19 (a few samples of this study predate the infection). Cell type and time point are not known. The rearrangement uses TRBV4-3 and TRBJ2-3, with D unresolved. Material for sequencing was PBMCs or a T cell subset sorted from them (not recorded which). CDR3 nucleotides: TGCGCCAGCAGCCGGGAAGGGCCAGATACGCAGTATTTT. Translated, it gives CASSREGPDTQYF.